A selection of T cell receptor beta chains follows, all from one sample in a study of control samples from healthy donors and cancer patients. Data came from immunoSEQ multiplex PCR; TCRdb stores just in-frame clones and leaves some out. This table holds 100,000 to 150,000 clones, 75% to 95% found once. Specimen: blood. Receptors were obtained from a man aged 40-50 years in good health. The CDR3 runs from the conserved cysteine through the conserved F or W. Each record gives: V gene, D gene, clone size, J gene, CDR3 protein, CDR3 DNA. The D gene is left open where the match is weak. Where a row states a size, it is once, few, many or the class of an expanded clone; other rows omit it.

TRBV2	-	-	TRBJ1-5	CASSSLMRPQHF	TGTGCCAGCAGTTCCCTCATGAGGCCCCAGCATTTT
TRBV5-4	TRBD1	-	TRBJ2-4	CASSSRDSKNIQYF	TGTGCCAGCAGCTCCCGGGACAGCAAAAACATTCAGTACTTC
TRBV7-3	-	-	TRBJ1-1	CASSHGPNTEAFF	TGTGCCAGCAGCCACGGGCCGAACACTGAAGCTTTCTTT
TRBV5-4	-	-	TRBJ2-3	CASSRQGGGTLTDTQYF	TGTGCCAGCAGCCGCCAAGGGGGGGGGACGTTAACAGATACGCAGTATTTT
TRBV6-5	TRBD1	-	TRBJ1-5	CASREGQYSNQPQHF	TGTGCCAGCAGGGAGGGACAGTATAGCAATCAGCCCCAGCATTTT
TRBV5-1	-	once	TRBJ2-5	CASSLGGAWPQETQYF	TGCGCCAGCAGCTTGGGCGGAGCCTGGCCCCAAGAGACCCAGTACTTC
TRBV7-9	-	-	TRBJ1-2	CASSLEGKANYGYTF	TGTGCCAGCAGCTTAGAAGGGAAAGCTAACTATGGCTACACCTTC
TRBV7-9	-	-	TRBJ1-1	CASSSPGRVTEAFF	TGTGCCAGCAGCTCGCCCGGGCGGGTCACTGAAGCTTTCTTT
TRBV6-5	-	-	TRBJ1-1	CASRVGGKPEAFF	TGTGCCAGCAGGGTGGGGGGCAAGCCTGAAGCTTTCTTT
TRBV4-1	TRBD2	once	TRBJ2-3	CASSQGTSGAGDTQYF	TGCGCCAGCAGCCAGGGGACTAGCGGGGCCGGAGATACGCAGTATTTT
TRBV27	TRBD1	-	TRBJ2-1	CASQFPGQGGNEQFF	TGTGCCAGCCAATTCCCGGGACAGGGTGGTAATGAGCAGTTCTTC
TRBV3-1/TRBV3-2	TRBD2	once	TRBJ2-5	CASSQASGPQETQYF	TGTGCCAGCAGCCAAGCTAGCGGGCCCCAAGAGACCCAGTACTTC
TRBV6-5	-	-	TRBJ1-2	CASSYFSSGGYTF	TGTGCCAGCAGTTACTTTTCATCGGGGGGCTACACCTTC
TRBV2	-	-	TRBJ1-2	CATTVSHGYTF	TGTGCCACCACTGTGAGCCATGGCTACACCTTC
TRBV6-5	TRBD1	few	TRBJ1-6	CASSYPTGFDSPLHF	TGTGCCAGCAGTTACCCGACAGGGTTCGATTCACCCCTCCACTTT
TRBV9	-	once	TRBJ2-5	CASSVAGTFSQETQYF	TGTGCCAGCAGCGTAGCGGGAACGTTCTCCCAAGAGACCCAGTACTTC
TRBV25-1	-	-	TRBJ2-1	CASSWVNEQFF	TGTGCCAGCAGTTGGGTCAATGAGCAGTTCTTC
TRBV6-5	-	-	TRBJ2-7	CASSLRSNYEQYF	TGTGCCAGCAGTTTGCGGTCGAACTACGAGCAGTACTTC
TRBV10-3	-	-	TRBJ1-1	CAISDPGAPMNTEAFF	TGTGCCATCAGTGACCCAGGGGCCCCCATGAACACTGAAGCTTTCTTT
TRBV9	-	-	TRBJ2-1	CASSVALSSYNEQFF	TGTGCCAGCAGCGTAGCTCTGAGCTCCTACAATGAGCAGTTCTTC
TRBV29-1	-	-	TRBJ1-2	CSVFTLNYGYTF	TGCAGCGTTTTTACACTGAACTATGGCTACACCTTC
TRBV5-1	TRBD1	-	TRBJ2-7	CASSLWTGVNDEQYF	TGCGCCAGCAGCTTGTGGACAGGGGTAAACGACGAGCAGTACTTC
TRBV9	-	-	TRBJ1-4	CASSVGAATNEKLFF	TGTGCCAGCAGCGTAGGGGCAGCAACTAATGAAAAACTGTTTTTT
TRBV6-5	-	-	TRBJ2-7	CASSRVAGEQYF	TGTGCCAGCAGTCGGGTGGCCGGCGAGCAGTACTTC
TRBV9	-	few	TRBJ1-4	CASSPDGRPEYEKLFF	TGTGCCAGCAGCCCAGATGGGCGGCCGGAATACGAAAAACTGTTTTTT
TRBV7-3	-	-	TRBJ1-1	CASSPRGSGTEAFF	TGTGCCAGCAGCCCAAGGGGGTCTGGCACTGAAGCTTTCTTT
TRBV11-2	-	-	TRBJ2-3	CASSLVGVSTDTQYF	TGTGCCAGCAGCTTAGTCGGAGTCAGTACAGATACGCAGTATTTT
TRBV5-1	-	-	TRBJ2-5	CASSPSGQETQYF	TGCGCCAGCAGCCCCAGTGGGCAAGAGACCCAGTACTTC
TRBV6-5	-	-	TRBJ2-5	CASSLGETQYF	TGTGCCAGCAGTTTGGGGGAGACCCAGTACTTC
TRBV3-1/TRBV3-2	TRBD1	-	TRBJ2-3	CASSQLQGAGTQYF	TGTGCCAGCAGCCAGCTTCAGGGGGCAGGTACGCAGTATTTT
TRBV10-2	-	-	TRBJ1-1	CASRDSSTEAFF	TGCGCCAGCAGGGACAGTTCCACTGAAGCTTTCTTT
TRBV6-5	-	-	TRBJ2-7	CASRAYEQYF	TGTGCCAGCAGGGCCTACGAGCAGTACTTC
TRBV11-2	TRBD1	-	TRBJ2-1	CASSPDRGTYNEQFF	TGTGCCAGCAGCCCAGACAGGGGGACCTACAATGAGCAGTTCTTC
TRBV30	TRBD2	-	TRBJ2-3	CAWRKRRGAGDTQYF	TGTGCCTGGAGAAAAAGGCGGGGGGCGGGAGATACGCAGTATTTT
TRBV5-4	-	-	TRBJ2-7	CASSYRASEQYF	TGTGCCAGCAGCTATAGGGCGAGCGAGCAGTACTTC
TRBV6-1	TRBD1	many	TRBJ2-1	CASSVGGQGTYNEQFF	TGTGCCAGCAGTGTTGGGGGACAGGGCACCTACAATGAGCAGTTCTTC
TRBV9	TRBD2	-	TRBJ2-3	CASSVASLAGGPSTDTQYF	TGTGCCAGCAGCGTAGCTAGCCTAGCGGGGGGCCCTAGCACAGATACGCAGTATTTT
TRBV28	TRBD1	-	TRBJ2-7	CASSSETGGRYEQYF	TGTGCCAGCAGTTCTGAGACAGGGGGCCGATACGAGCAGTACTTC
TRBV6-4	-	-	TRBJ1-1	CASRRDTQNTEAFF	TGTGCCAGCAGAAGGGACACACAAAACACTGAAGCTTTCTTT
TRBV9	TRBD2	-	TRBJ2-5	CASSPRGAGGQETQYF	TGTGCCAGCAGCCCCCGCGGGGCGGGGGGGCAAGAGACCCAGTACTTC
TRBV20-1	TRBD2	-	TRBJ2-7	CSASLVGLAGEQYF	TGCAGTGCTAGTCTCGTCGGACTAGCGGGGGAGCAGTACTTC
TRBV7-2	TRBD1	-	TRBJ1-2	CASSLGPGGYGYTF	TGTGCCAGCAGCTTAGGTCCAGGGGGGTATGGCTACACCTTC
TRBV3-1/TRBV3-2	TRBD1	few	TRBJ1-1	CASSLSGGKNTEAFF	TGTGCCAGCAGCCTCTCAGGGGGGAAGAACACTGAAGCTTTCTTT
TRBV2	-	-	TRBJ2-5	CASGGRGLQETQYF	TGTGCCAGCGGAGGCAGGGGACTTCAAGAGACCCAGTACTTC
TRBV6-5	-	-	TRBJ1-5	CASSLQGLGNQPQHF	TGTGCCAGCAGTCTTCAGGGGTTGGGCAATCAGCCCCAGCATTTT
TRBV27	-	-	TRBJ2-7	CASGYRGGPYEQYF	TGTGCCAGCGGATATCGTGGAGGGCCCTACGAGCAGTACTTC
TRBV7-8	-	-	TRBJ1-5	CASSLNPPPQHF	TGTGCCAGCAGCTTAAATCCGCCGCCCCAGCATTTT
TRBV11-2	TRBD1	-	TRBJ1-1	CASSKTGDTEAFF	TGTGCCAGCAGCAAGACAGGGGACACTGAAGCTTTCTTT
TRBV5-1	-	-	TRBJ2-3	CASSLGTDSTDTQYF	TGCGCCAGCAGCTTAGGGACGGACAGCACAGATACGCAGTATTTT